This T cell receptor beta chain was sequenced during a study of OX40 agonist ivuxolimab in advanced cancers. Broader study findings: Undetermined was the antigen specificity of the expanded peripheral T cells.

There are a few counts of this clone. What it binds is not known. TCRdb's table, derived via immunoSEQ multiplex PCR, lists solely in-frame clones and lacks some. This sample has tens of thousands of clones; around 84% occur once, and the top ten carry around 16%. Trimming removed 5 bases from V and 1 base from J; junction bases left unmatched: 11. CDR3 length equals 16 residues. The germline gives CDR1 SEHNR, CDR2 FQNEAQ (reference sequence). Sample: CD4+ or CD8+ T cells sorted from blood, taken in a trial of the OX40 agonist ivuxolimab. This chain links TRBV7-9 with TRBJ2-7, with 7 bases aligning to TRBD1. The sequence came from an adult with an advanced solid tumor such as melanoma, head and neck, liver or kidney cancer. CDR3 protein: CASSGRERQGSYEQYF. The CDR3 DNA reads as TGTGCCAGCAGCGGGAGAGAGCGACAGGGTTCCTACGAGCAGTACTTC.